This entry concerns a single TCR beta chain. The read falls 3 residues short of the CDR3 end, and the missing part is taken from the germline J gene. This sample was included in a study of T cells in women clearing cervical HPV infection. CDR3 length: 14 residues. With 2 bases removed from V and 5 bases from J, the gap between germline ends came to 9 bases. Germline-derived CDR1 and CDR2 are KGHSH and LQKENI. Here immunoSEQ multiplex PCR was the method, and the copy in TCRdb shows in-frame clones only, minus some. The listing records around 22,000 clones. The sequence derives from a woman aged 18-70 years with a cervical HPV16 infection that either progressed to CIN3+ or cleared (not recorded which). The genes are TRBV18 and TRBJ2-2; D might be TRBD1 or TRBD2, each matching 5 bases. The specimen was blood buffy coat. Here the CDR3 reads CASSPIRETGELFF. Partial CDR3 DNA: TGTGCCAGCTCACCAATCAGGGAGACCGGGGAG.